The 12 T cell receptor beta chains below come from one sample, sequenced in a study of shared clonotypes between healthy human individuals. Sequenced by immunoSEQ multiplex PCR; TCRdb stores in-frame clones only, minus some. Among some 1.5 million clones listed, 96% were seen once. Sequences were obtained from naive CD4+ T cells sorted from blood. Subset given: CD45RA+ positively selected. These receptors were collected from a man aged 25-40 years in good health.

The chain uses TRBV28 and TRBJ2-7; a weak D match, TRBD2 (5 bases). The germline gives CDR1 MDHEN, CDR2 SYDVKM. V lost 10 bases and J lost 6, with 19 bases in between. The CDR3 is 13 amino acids. The DNA for the CDR3 is TGTGCCACCTGCCAGGAGGCCCGGGGCGAGCAGTACTTC. This gives the protein CATCQEARGEQYF.

The chain carries TRBV5-1 and TRBJ2-3; weak D call: TRBD2 (6 bases). The CDR3 has 14 residues. In germline, CDR1 is SGHRS, CDR2 YFSETQ. Trimming pared 8 bases from V and 1 base from J, leaving 14 bases between. The CDR3 nucleotides read TGCGCCAGTCGAGCGGGTTTGGGCACAGATACGCAGTATTTT. This codes for CASRAGLGTDTQYF.

Comment on this clone: Germline and junction disagree at one end, which may indicate a read error. V usage is TRBV18 and J usage is TRBJ1-4; 7 bases fit TRBD1. Germline V gene sequence: CDR1 KGHSH, CDR2 LQKENI. The CDR3 consists of 13 residues. Here the CDR3 reads CASSPDARGPFLF. The CDR3 bases are TGTGCCAGCTCACCAGATGCAAGGGGGCCGTTTTTGTTT.

This clone has a single count. The rearrangement uses TRBV11-2 and TRBJ2-7; 12 bases agree with TRBD2. The germline V gene has CDR1 SGHAT and CDR2 FQNNGV. Trimming cost V 4 bases and J 2 bases; bases outside gene matches: 12. The CDR3 has 18 amino acids. The CDR3 sequence is CASSSPGLAGLWTYEQYF. CDR3 bases: TGTGCCAGCAGCTCGCCGGGACTAGCGGGTCTTTGGACCTACGAGCAGTACTTC.

The V call is TRBV5-1, the J call TRBJ2-2, with D hard to call. The CDR3 is 14 residues long. Germline loops: CDR1 SGHRS, CDR2 YFSETQ. Trimming removed 0 bases at V and 3 bases at J, with 6 bases between. CDR3 DNA: TGCGCCAGCAGCTTGGAAGACTACACCGGGGAGCTGTTTTTT. This translates into CASSLEDYTGELFF.

The chain joins TRBV25-1 to TRBJ1-4; D perhaps matches TRBD1 (5 bases). The CDR3 contains 15 residues. The germline V gene has CDR1 MGHDK and CDR2 SYGVNS. Deletions cut 1 base from V and 7 bases from J, with 13 bases between. The CDR3 reads CASSEFRGAGEKLFF. The CDR3 DNA follows: TGTGCCAGCAGTGAATTTAGGGGAGCGGGTGAAAAACTGTTTTTT.

This chain connects TRBV29-1 to TRBJ1-4; D possibly corresponds to TRBD1 (6 bases). CDR1 and CDR2 from the germline V gene are SQVTM and ANQGSEA. The CDR3 has 16 amino acids. V gave up 4 bases and J gave up 3 bases, with 18 bases separating them. CDR3 nucleotides: TGCAGCGTTGTGGGGGGTACGGGGGCGGCTAATGAAAAACTGTTTTTT. This codes for CSVVGGTGAANEKLFF.

About this clone itself: This CDR3 is also generated by other DNA sequences in the sample. The chain employs TRBV10-3 and TRBJ2-7; D gene uncertain. The ends were cut back, 3 bases at V and 2 bases at J, with 8 bases in the middle. The CDR3 loop spans 13 amino acids. The germline gives CDR1 ENHRY, CDR2 SYGVKD. This CDR3 reads CAISEGSPYEQYF. CDR3 in DNA: TGTGCCATCAGTGAAGGAAGCCCCTACGAGCAGTACTTC.

J is TRBJ2-6 and V is TRBV6-1; 12 bases match TRBD2. Per germline, CDR1 MNHNS and CDR2 SASEGT. The V gene end was trimmed by 4 bases and the J gene end by 6 bases; junction bases not matched to a gene: 10. The CDR3 has 18 residues. The CDR3 coding sequence is TGTGCCAGCAGTGTAGGGGGTGGACTAGCGGGATTGGCCAACGTCCTGACTTTC. As protein: CASSVGGGLAGLANVLTF.

V is TRBV18 and J is TRBJ2-6, with D perhaps TRBD2 (5 bases). The CDR3 is made up of 19 amino acids. V was trimmed by 0 bases and J by 4 bases, leaving 19 bases between them. Germline CDR1 is KGHSH and CDR2 is LQKENI. CDR3 bases: TGTGCCAGCTCACCACCGGTGACAAGGACTCCCTCGGGGGCCAACGTCCTGACTTTC. It yields the protein CASSPPVTRTPSGANVLTF.

This clone came up once. The chain employs TRBV19 and TRBJ2-7; 10 bases are shared with TRBD2. Germline CDR1 is LNHDA and CDR2 is SQIVND (reference sequence). V dropped 7 bases and J dropped 4; count of bases not matched to a gene: 4. The CDR3 is 13 residues long. In DNA form, the CDR3 reads TGTGCCAGTAATAGCGGGAGGTTATACGAGCAGTACTTC. This translates into CASNSGRLYEQYF.

To note about this clone: Other DNA sequences within the sample encode an identical CDR3. The chain joins TRBV5-1 to TRBJ2-5, with D unresolved. Per the germline V gene, CDR1 is SGHRS and CDR2 is YFSETQ. Trimming cost V 0 bases and J 3 bases, with 6 bases left between them. The CDR3 is made up of 13 amino acids. This chain's CDR3 is CASSLAVEETQYF. For the CDR3, the DNA is TGCGCCAGCAGCTTGGCGGTAGAAGAGACCCAGTACTTC.